Listed below are T cell receptor beta chains from one sample, sequenced in a study of blood T cell repertoires in COVID-19. Some clones are missing from TCRdb's copy, which holds only in-frame ones; the method was immunoSEQ multiplex PCR. The sample has around 260,000 clones; about nine tenths are singletons. Sequenced sample: peripheral blood. These receptor sequences come from a man aged 35-49 years who had recovered from COVID-19. CDR3s include the opening cysteine and the closing phenylalanine or tryptophan. The D gene is left open where the match is weak. Clone size is stated in some rows and not others, as once, few, many or a class when expanded.

TRBD1,TRBV28,few,TRBJ1-6,TGTGCCAGCAGTACACAGGGGAGGCATTCACCCCTCCACTTT,CASSTQGRHSPLHF
.,TRBV14,.,TRBJ1-2,TGTGCCAGCAGCCAACGCGCAGGGCAGAACTATGGCTACACCTTC,CASSQRAGQNYGYTF
TRBD2,TRBV19,.,TRBJ2-2,TGTGCCAGTAGTATAGATCGGACTAGCGGGGGGAACACCGGGGAGCTGTTTTTT,CASSIDRTSGGNTGELFF
.,TRBV7-9,once,TRBJ1-3,TGTGCCAGCAGCTTAGGAACGGGGATGAGTGGAAACACCATATATTTT,CASSLGTGMSGNTIYF
.,TRBV19,once,TRBJ1-1,TGTGCCACCCAGGGCCCAGGGCGCCTGAACACTGAAGCTTTCTTT,CATQGPGRLNTEAFF
.,TRBV30,.,TRBJ2-3,TGTGCCTGGAGCGCGGGACTCGGCCCAACAGATACGCAGTATTTT,CAWSAGLGPTDTQYF
TRBD2,TRBV4-3,.,TRBJ2-5,TGCGCCAGCAGCCAAGGAGGCCTTAGCGGGAGACAAGAGACCCAGTACTTC,CASSQGGLSGRQETQYF
.,TRBV5-5,.,TRBJ2-1,TGTGCCAGCAGCATTACTAGTGAGCAGTTCTTC,CASSITSEQFF
TRBD2,TRBV9,.,TRBJ2-1,TGTGCCAGCAGCGTAGATGATAGCGGGAGGGCCTCTTTGTTCTTC,CASSVDDSGRASLFF
.,TRBV4-1,.,TRBJ2-1,TGCGCCAGCAGCCACAACCGCGGTGTCAATGAGCAGTTCTTC,CASSHNRGVNEQFF
.,TRBV14,.,TRBJ2-3,TGTGCCAGCAGCCAAGAGGGGACTAGCACAGATACGCAGTATTTT,CASSQEGTSTDTQYF
TRBD2,TRBV20-1,.,TRBJ2-1,TGCAGTGCTAGTGGTCTAGCGGTGGGGGGTGAGCAGTTCTTC,CSASGLAVGGEQFF
.,TRBV12-3/TRBV12-4,.,TRBJ1-1,TGTGCCAGCAACCCCAGGGGGAACACTGAAGCTTTCTTT,CASNPRGNTEAFF
TRBD1,TRBV6-5,.,TRBJ1-1,TGTGCCAGCAGCCGACAGGGGAACACTGAAGCTTTCTTT,CASSRQGNTEAFF
TRBD2,TRBV2,.,TRBJ2-3,TGTGCCAGCAGCCTCCGGACTAGCGGGAGAACAGATACGCAGTATTTT,CASSLRTSGRTDTQYF
TRBD1,TRBV5-6,.,TRBJ2-3,TGTGCCAGCAGCCGGACAGGGGGTCGAACAGATACGCAGTATTTT,CASSRTGGRTDTQYF
.,TRBV6-4,.,TRBJ1-3,TGTGCCAGCACCACAGTTTTCGAGCTCACGGGAAACACCATATATTTT,CASTTVFELTGNTIYF
.,TRBV9,.,TRBJ2-5,TGTGCCAGCAGCGCGCATCCACTAGCTAGCCAAGAGACCCAGTACTTC,CASSAHPLASQETQYF
.,TRBV4-2,.,TRBJ1-2,TGTGCCAGCAGCCAAGATTTCGGGGTAAACTATGGCTACACCTTC,CASSQDFGVNYGYTF
TRBD1,TRBV5-6,.,TRBJ1-2,TGTGCCAGCAGCTTGGTGGCAGGGGGGCACTATGGCTACACCTTC,CASSLVAGGHYGYTF
TRBD1,TRBV13,.,TRBJ2-5,TGTGCCAGCAGTCCATCGACAGGGACAGAGACCCAGTACTTC,CASSPSTGTETQYF
TRBD1,TRBV6-5,.,TRBJ1-2,TGTGCCAGCAGTTACTCTCGGACAGGGGGCAACTATGGCTACACCTTC,CASSYSRTGGNYGYTF
.,TRBV6-4,.,TRBJ1-6,TGTGCCAGCAGTGAGGAGGGAGGGCCGGATTCACCCCTCCACTTT,CASSEEGGPDSPLHF
.,TRBV6-2/TRBV6-3,.,TRBJ2-7,TGTGCCAGCAGTTACTTGGGCATCTACGAGCAGTACTTC,CASSYLGIYEQYF
.,TRBV6-2/TRBV6-3,.,TRBJ2-5,TGTGCCAGCAGTTTCTTCCCCGGGGATCGGTACTTC,CASSFFPGDRYF
TRBD1,TRBV20-1,.,TRBJ2-3,TGCAGTGCTAAGCAGGGGGCGGCCCAGTATTTT,CSAKQGAAQYF
.,TRBV9,.,TRBJ2-7,TGTGCCAGCAGCGTAGGGTCTGGGAGTGGTTCCTACGAGCAGTACTTC,CASSVGSGSGSYEQYF
.,TRBV5-4,.,TRBJ1-2,TGTGCCAGCAGCTTGGACAGGGACATCTGGTTCGGGGGCTACACCTTC,CASSLDRDIWFGGYTF
.,TRBV5-1,.,TRBJ2-2,TGCGCCAGCAGTCTGGGGGCCGTTAACACCGGGGAGCTGTTTTTT,CASSLGAVNTGELFF
.,TRBV6-5,.,TRBJ1-2,TGTGCCAGCACCAACTTCAGGGTGGAGGGCTACACCTTC,CASTNFRVEGYTF
.,TRBV6-5,.,TRBJ2-5,TGTGCCACTGCTGTCTGGCAGGCCCTAACTGGGACCCAGTACTTC,CATAVWQALTGTQYF
.,TRBV9,.,TRBJ1-2,TGTGCCAGCAGCGTAGCTACGGAGGCGGGGGCCGACTATGGCTACACCTTC,CASSVATEAGADYGYTF
.,TRBV6-6,.,TRBJ1-1,TGTGCCAGCAGTACCCGACAAAACACTGAAGCTTTCTTT,CASSTRQNTEAFF
.,TRBV5-1,.,TRBJ1-1,TGCGCCAGCACCAGGGGTATGAACACTGAAGCTTTCTTT,CASTRGMNTEAFF
TRBD1,TRBV5-6,.,TRBJ1-2,TGTGCCAGCAGCTCGACAGGGGGAGGCTACACCTTC,CASSSTGGGYTF
TRBD2,TRBV5-5,.,TRBJ2-3,TGTGCCAGCAGCAGGGGGACTAGCGGGGACCCTAGGGATACGCAGTATTTT,CASSRGTSGDPRDTQYF
.,TRBV7-6,.,TRBJ2-3,TGTGCCAGCAGCTTAATGAGATTGGGACTGGGTAGCACAGATACGCAGTATTTT,CASSLMRLGLGSTDTQYF
.,TRBV11-2,.,TRBJ2-7,TGTGCCAGCAGCTTAGATCCCGCGGCTACCTACGAGCAGTACTTC,CASSLDPAATYEQYF